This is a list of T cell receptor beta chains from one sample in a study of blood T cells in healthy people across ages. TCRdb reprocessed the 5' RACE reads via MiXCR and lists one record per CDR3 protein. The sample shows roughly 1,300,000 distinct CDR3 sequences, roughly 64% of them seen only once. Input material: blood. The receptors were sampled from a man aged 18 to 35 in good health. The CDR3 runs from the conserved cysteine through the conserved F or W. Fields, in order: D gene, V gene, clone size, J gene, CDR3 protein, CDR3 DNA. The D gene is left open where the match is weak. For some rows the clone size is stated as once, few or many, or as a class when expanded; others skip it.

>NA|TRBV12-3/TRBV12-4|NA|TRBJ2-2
CASSLRGVRSGELFF
TGTGCCAGCAGTTTAAGGGGGGTTAGGTCCGGGGAGCTGTTTTTT
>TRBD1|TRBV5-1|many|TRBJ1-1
CASSLGTGGTEAFF
TGTGCCAGCAGTTTAGGGACAGGCGGCACTGAAGCTTTCTTT
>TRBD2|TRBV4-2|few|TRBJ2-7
CASSHSGTYEQYF
TGTGCCAGCAGCCATAGCGGGACCTACGAGCAGTACTTC
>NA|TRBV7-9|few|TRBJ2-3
CASRSTGTGAQYF
TGTGCCAGCAGATCAACCGGGACTGGGGCGCAGTATTTT
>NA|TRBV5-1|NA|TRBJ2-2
CASSLGQRNTGELFF
TGCGCCAGCAGCTTGGGACAACGTAACACCGGGGAGCTGTTTTTT
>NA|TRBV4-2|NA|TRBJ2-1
CASSLRQLDEQFF
TGTGCCAGCAGTCTGAGGCAGCTCGATGAGCAGTTCTTC
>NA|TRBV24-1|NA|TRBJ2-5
CATSDSRVQQETQYF
TGTGCCACCAGTGATTCGCGGGTCCAACAAGAGACCCAGTACTTC
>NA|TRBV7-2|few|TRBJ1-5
CASSLEGSSNQPQHF
TGTGCCAGCAGCTTAGAAGGGAGCAGCAATCAGCCCCAGCATTTT
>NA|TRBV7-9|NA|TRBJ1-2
CASRGEVGYTF
TGTGCCAGCAGAGGGGAGGTTGGCTACACCTTC
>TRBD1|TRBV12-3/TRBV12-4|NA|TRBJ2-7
CASSWDRGPFYEQYF
TGTGCCAGCAGCTGGGACAGGGGGCCCTTCTACGAGCAGTACTTC
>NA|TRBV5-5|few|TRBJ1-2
CASSLGTGGHGYTF
TGTGCCAGCAGCTTGGGCACGGGGGGACATGGCTACACCTTC
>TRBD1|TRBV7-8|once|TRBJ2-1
CASSSDRYSYNEQFF
TGTGCCAGCAGCTCGGACAGGTACTCCTACAATGAGCAGTTCTTC
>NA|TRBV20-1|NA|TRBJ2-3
CSARLARRINTDTQYF
TGCAGTGCTAGACTCGCCAGGCGGATAAACACAGATACGCAGTATTTT
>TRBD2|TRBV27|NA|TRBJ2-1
CASSLYSAGGPNEQFF
TGTGCCAGCAGTTTATATTCCGCGGGGGGGCCCAATGAGCAGTTCTTC
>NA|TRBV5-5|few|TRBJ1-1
CASSWGPATTNTEAFF
TGTGCCAGCAGCTGGGGACCAGCTACAACTAACACTGAAGCTTTCTTT
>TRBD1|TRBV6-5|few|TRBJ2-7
CASSYSPPGQALNYEQYF
TGTGCCAGCAGTTACTCGCCTCCGGGACAGGCCCTTAACTACGAGCAGTACTTC
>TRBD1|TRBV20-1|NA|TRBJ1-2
CSARDPRGGSGYTF
TGCAGTGCTAGAGATCCCAGGGGGGGCTCTGGCTACACCTTC
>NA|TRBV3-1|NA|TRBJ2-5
CASSQDLESPLETQYF
TGTGCCAGCAGCCAAGATCTTGAAAGCCCCCTGGAGACCCAGTACTTC
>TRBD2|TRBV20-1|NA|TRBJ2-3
CSAELAGEGDTQYF
TGCAGTGCGGAACTAGCGGGAGAGGGAGATACGCAGTATTTT
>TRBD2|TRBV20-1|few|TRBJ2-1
CSASEASGGLYEQFF
TGCAGTGCTAGTGAGGCTAGCGGGGGACTCTATGAGCAGTTCTTC
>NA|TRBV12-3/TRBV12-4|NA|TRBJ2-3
CASSSIATDTQYF
TGTGCCAGCAGTTCAATAGCTACAGATACGCAGTATTTT